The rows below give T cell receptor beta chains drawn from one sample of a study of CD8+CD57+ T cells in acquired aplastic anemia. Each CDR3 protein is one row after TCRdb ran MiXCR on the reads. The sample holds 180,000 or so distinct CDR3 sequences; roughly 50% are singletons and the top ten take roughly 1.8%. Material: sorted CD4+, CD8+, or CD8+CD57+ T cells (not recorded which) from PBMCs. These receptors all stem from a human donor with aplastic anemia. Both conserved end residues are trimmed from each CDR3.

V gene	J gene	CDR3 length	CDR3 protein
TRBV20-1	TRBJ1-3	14	SARDAAGGSGNTIY
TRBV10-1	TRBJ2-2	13	ASSETGGHTGELF
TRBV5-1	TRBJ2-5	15	ASSLGTVTLSQETQY
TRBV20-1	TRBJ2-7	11	SATGTDAYEQY
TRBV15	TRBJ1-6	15	ATSLDREGQIASPLH
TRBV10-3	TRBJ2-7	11	AMGRQSSYEQY
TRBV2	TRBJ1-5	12	ASSDLGGNQPQH
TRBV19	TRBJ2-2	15	ASSYGVAGGPDGELF
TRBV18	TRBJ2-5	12	ASSPRQTQETQY
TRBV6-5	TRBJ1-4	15	ASSYIRAGGTNEKLF
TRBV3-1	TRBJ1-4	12	ASSLRSTNEKLF
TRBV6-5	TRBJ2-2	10	ASSPGPGELF
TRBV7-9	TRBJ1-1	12	ASSSTGVNTEAF
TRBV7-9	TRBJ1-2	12	ASSSQGSNYGYT
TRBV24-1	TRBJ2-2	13	ATSDPSSGRGELF
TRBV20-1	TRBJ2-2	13	SARERGVNTGELF
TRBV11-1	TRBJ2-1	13	ASSLGQVQYNEQF
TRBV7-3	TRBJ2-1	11	ASSLNRYNEQF
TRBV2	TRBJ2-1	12	ASSPGQGSDEQF
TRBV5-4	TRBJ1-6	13	ASSWETQVNSPLH
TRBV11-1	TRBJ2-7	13	ASSRRTGGTYEQY
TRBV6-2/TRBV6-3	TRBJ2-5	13	ASSYNRVRQETQY
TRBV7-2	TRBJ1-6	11	ASSLPGSSPLH
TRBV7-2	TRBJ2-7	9	ASSLVNEQY
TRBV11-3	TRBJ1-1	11	ASSNGGRTEAF
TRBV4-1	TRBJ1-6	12	ASRKGEASSPLH
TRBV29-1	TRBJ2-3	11	SVDVESTDTQY
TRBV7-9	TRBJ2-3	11	ATPGGVADTQY
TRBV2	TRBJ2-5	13	ASKDRTGLGETQY
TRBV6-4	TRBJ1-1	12	ASSEGVGSAEAF
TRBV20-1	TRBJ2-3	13	SASSLGSYTDTQY
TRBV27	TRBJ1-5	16	ASSLSPGQGAQAQPQH
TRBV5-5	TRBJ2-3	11	ASSLGVRNEQY
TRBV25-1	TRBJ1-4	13	ASSSTGGVAEKLF
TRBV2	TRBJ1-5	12	ASRTGGARQPQH
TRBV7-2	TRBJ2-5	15	ASSLSLAGGGQETQY
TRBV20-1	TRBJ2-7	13	SARLSDRGLYEQY
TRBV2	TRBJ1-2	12	ASSEAPELRGHT
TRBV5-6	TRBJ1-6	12	ASSEARDLSPLH
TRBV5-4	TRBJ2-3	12	ASSSQGDTDTQY
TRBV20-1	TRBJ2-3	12	SAIRLAGTDTQY
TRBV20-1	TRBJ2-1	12	SASPGQGADEQF
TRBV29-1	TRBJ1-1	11	SVRQGLNTEAF
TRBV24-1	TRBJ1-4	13	ATSASGTYSEKLF
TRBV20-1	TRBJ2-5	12	SAPRGRAQETQY
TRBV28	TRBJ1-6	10	ASSISYSPLH
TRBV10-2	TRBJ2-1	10	ASSESYNEQF
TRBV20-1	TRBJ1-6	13	SAGWGQSYNSPLH